The rows below give T cell receptor beta chains drawn from one sample of a study of CD8 T cells in ankylosing spondylitis. TCRdb independently ran MiXCR on the 5' RACE reads; one entry per CDR3 protein. The sample lists roughly 470,000 distinct CDR3 sequences; more than 25% were seen once. Sequencing was performed on blood, either unsorted or a sorted T cell fraction (not recorded which). The receptor set was obtained from a male donor with ankylosing spondylitis. Both conserved end residues are part of each CDR3. The order of the fields is J gene, D gene, V gene, clone size, CDR3 protein, CDR3 DNA. The D gene is left open where the match is weak. Part of the rows lack a size; the others show once, few, many or a class for expanded clones.

>TRBJ2-2|NA|TRBV5-1|NA
CASSLGAATGELFF
TGCGCCAGCAGCTTGGGGGCAGCAACCGGGGAGCTGTTTTTT
>TRBJ2-1|TRBD2|TRBV20-1|NA
CSAYTGLAGFIQYNEQFF
TGCAGTGCTTACACAGGACTAGCGGGTTTTATTCAATACAATGAGCAGTTCTTC
>TRBJ1-2|NA|TRBV30|NA
CAWAGVNYGYTF
TGTGCCTGGGCAGGGGTTAACTATGGCTACACCTTC
>TRBJ2-5|TRBD2|TRBV5-1|NA
CASSVGLAGKYF
TGCGCCAGCAGCGTGGGACTAGCGGGAAAGTACTTC
>TRBJ2-1|TRBD1|TRBV5-1|few
CASSLGSRGYDEQFF
TGCGCCAGCAGCTTGGGGAGCAGGGGGTACGATGAGCAGTTCTTC
>TRBJ2-2|NA|TRBV2|many
CASSVRRSNTGELFF
TGTGCCAGCAGTGTAAGGCGATCAAACACCGGGGAGCTGTTTTTT
>TRBJ2-3|NA|TRBV5-1|NA
CASSMTQGGDTQYF
TGCGCCAGCAGCATGACCCAGGGAGGAGATACGCAGTATTTT
>TRBJ2-5|TRBD1|TRBV5-6|NA
CASSLWDRIGETQYF
TGTGCCAGCAGCTTGTGGGACAGGATAGGAGAGACCCAGTACTTC
>TRBJ1-1|NA|TRBV20-1|NA
CSARQPTEAFF
TGCAGTGCTAGACAGCCCACTGAAGCTTTCTTT
>TRBJ1-1|NA|TRBV20-1|few
CSARDPGQGRSEAFF
TGCAGTGCTAGAGATCCCGGCCAGGGACGTTCTGAAGCTTTCTTT
>TRBJ2-7|NA|TRBV30|NA
CAWSVSLYYEQYF
TGTGCCTGGAGTGTTAGCCTCTACTACGAGCAGTACTTC
>TRBJ2-5|TRBD1|TRBV12-3/TRBV12-4|NA
CASSAPGQRHETQYF
TGTGCCAGCAGTGCTCCGGGACAGAGGCACGAGACCCAGTACTTC
>TRBJ2-7|NA|TRBV5-4|NA
CASSTSLGSYEQYF
TGTGCCAGCAGCACCTCTCTAGGCTCCTACGAGCAGTACTTC
>TRBJ1-5|TRBD1|TRBV7-6|NA
CASSLGQGGEPQHF
TGTGCCAGCAGCTTAGGACAGGGAGGGGAGCCCCAGCATTTT
>TRBJ1-1|NA|TRBV7-9|NA
CASSGREEEAFF
TGTGCCAGCAGCGGGAGGGAAGAAGAAGCTTTCTTT
>TRBJ1-1|NA|TRBV20-1|NA
CSASRTSNTEAFF
TGCAGTGCTAGTCGGACATCCAACACTGAAGCTTTCTTT
>TRBJ2-1|TRBD2|TRBV7-2|NA
CASSLTSGSRTEQFF
TGTGCCAGCAGCTTAACTAGCGGGAGTCGGACTGAGCAGTTCTTC
>TRBJ2-1|NA|TRBV10-3|few
CAISESIAGGNEQFF
TGTGCCATCAGTGAGTCCATAGCCGGGGGCAATGAGCAGTTCTTC
>TRBJ2-1|TRBD2|TRBV20-1|NA
CSARGPGLAGGGSYNEQFF
TGCAGTGCTAGAGGGCCGGGACTAGCGGGAGGTGGGTCCTACAATGAGCAGTTCTTC
>TRBJ1-2|NA|TRBV29-1|NA
CSVVKGGAYGYTF
TGCAGCGTTGTTAAGGGAGGGGCCTATGGCTACACCTTC
>TRBJ1-1|NA|TRBV11-2|NA
CASSLGGGAMNTEAFF
TGTGCCAGCAGCTTAGGCGGAGGGGCTATGAACACTGAAGCTTTCTTT
>TRBJ1-6|TRBD1|TRBV2|NA
CASRTPGTGGNSPLHF
TGTGCCAGCAGGACTCCCGGGACAGGGGGGAATTCACCCCTCCACTTT
>TRBJ2-6|NA|TRBV21-1|NA
CASSNIGSPTGTPGANVLTF
TGTGCCAGCAGCAATATAGGGTCGCCAACAGGGACGCCTGGGGCCAACGTCCTGACTTTC
>TRBJ2-6|NA|TRBV5-1|few
CASSLAVGTGSGANVLTF
TGCGCCAGCAGCTTGGCAGTGGGGACCGGCTCTGGGGCCAACGTCCTGACTTTC
>TRBJ2-2|TRBD1|TRBV27|few
CASSGQGGYTGELFF
TGTGCCAGCAGCGGACAGGGTGGTTACACCGGGGAGCTGTTTTTT
>TRBJ2-1|NA|TRBV5-1|NA
CASSFGRGALGDEQFF
TGCGCCAGCAGCTTCGGACGGGGAGCCCTAGGTGATGAGCAGTTCTTC
>TRBJ1-5|NA|TRBV15|NA
CATSRDRTEDQPQHF
TGTGCCACCAGCAGAGATCGGACCGAGGATCAGCCCCAGCATTTT